One sample yielded the 25 T cell receptor beta chains listed below, sequenced in a study of T-cell memory formation after mild COVID-19. TCRdb re-analysed the 5' RACE reads in MiXCR, keeping a single row per CDR3 protein. This table has under 400,000 distinct CDR3 sequences, around 21% appearing once. Sequences were obtained from PBMCs or a T cell subset sorted from them (not recorded which). The source of these receptors is an adult woman who had mild COVID-19 (a few samples of this study predate the infection). Cell type and time point are not known.

There are a few counts of this clonotype. The rearrangement joins TRBV12-3 or TRBV12-4 to TRBJ2-5, with D maybe TRBD2 (6 bases). V lost 6 bases and J 2 bases, leaving 10 bases between the germline ends. This CDR3 is built from 13 residues. The DNA of the CDR3 is TGTGCCAGCAGGCCGGGAGAACAAGAGACCCAGTACTTC. This gives the protein CASRPGEQETQYF.

This clonotype was counted a few times. CDR3 sequence (DNA): TGTGCCAGCAGTTACGGCGGGACAGGGTTTAATCAGCCCCAGCATTTT. Its translation is CASSYGGTGFNQPQHF. This chain joins TRBV6-2 or TRBV6-3 and TRBJ1-5; TRBD1 matches at 9 bases. CDR1 and CDR2 from the germline V gene are MNHEY and SVGEGT. CDR3 size: 16 residues. V gave up 2 bases and J gave up 4 bases; unmatched junction bases: 6.

The rearrangement joins TRBV6-6 to TRBJ2-7; the match to TRBD2 covers 10 bases. Trimming took 7 bases from V and 0 from J; bases not matched to a gene: 6. Germline CDR1 MNHNY, CDR2 SVGAGI (reference sequence). The CDR3 has 15 residues. CDR3 protein: CASTPTSGTSYEQYF. The CDR3, as DNA: TGTGCCAGCACCCCAACTAGCGGGACCTCCTACGAGCAGTACTTC.

A few counts support this clonotype. The chain recombines TRBV5-5 with TRBJ1-1, with 7 bases fitting TRBD1. From germline, CDR1 is SGHKS and CDR2 YYEKEE (reference sequence). This CDR3 has 16 amino acids. After removal of 2 bases from V and 1 base from J, the junction contained 8 bases not matched to a gene. CDR3 DNA sequence: TGTGCCAGCAGCTTATCCAGGGGGACCACGAACACTGAAGCTTTCTTT. It specifies CASSLSRGTTNTEAFF.

V gene TRBV7-9 combines with J gene TRBJ1-4, with a possible D match to TRBD1 (5 bases). Germline V gives CDR1 SEHNR, CDR2 FQNEAQ (reference sequence). CDR3 length equals 21 residues. Trimming removed 5 bases from V and 3 bases from J, with 31 bases in between. This CDR3 reads CASSTPLQGPPLYVPNEKLFF. CDR3 nucleotides: TGTGCCAGCAGCACCCCCTTGCAGGGACCGCCTCTTTATGTCCCTAATGAAAAACTGTTTTTT. Complete variable domain (other parts from reference TRBV7-9 and TRBJ1-4): DTGVSQNPRHKITKRGQNVTFRCDPISEHNRLYWYRQTLGQGPEFLTYFQNEAQLEKSRLLSDRFSAERPKGSFSTLEIQRTEQGDSAMYLCASSTPLQGPPLYVPNEKLFFGSGTQLSVL.

This clonotype appeared a few times. The chain recombines TRBV24-1 with TRBJ2-1, with 14 bases fitting TRBD2. V was pared by 3 bases and J by 10 bases, with 7 bases of the junction left unmatched. The germline gives CDR1 KGHDR, CDR2 SFDVKD. There are 16 residues in the CDR3. This chain's CDR3 is CATSDPGLAGGREQFF. CDR3 sequence (DNA): TGTGCCACCAGTGATCCTGGACTAGCGGGAGGAAGAGAGCAGTTCTTC.

The chain couples TRBV9 to TRBJ1-2; 9 bases match TRBD1. In germline, CDR1 is SGDLS, CDR2 YYNGEE. CDR3 length: 15 amino acids. The V segment lost 2 bases and the J segment 5 bases; nucleotides outside the gene matches: 7. CDR3: CASSVLGQGLYGYTF. Here the CDR3 DNA reads TGTGCCAGCAGCGTTTTGGGACAGGGACTTTATGGCTACACCTTC.

This clonotype was picked up a small number of times. The chain joins TRBV7-9 to TRBJ1-6; unclear D gene. Trimming took off 10 bases at V and 7 bases at J, with 2 bases between the two ends. This CDR3 spans 9 amino acids. Germline V CDR1 and CDR2: SEHNR, FQNEAQ (reference sequence). In nucleotides, the CDR3 is TGTGCCACCAATTCACCCCTCCACTTT. It codes for CATNSPLHF. The full variable domain, completed using reference TRBV7-9 and TRBJ1-6, is DTGVSQNPRHKITKRGQNVTFRCDPISEHNRLYWYRQTLGQGPEFLTYFQNEAQLEKSRLLSDRFSAERPKGSFSTLEIQRTEQGDSAMYLCATNSPLHFGNGTRLTVT.

The V and J genes are TRBV10-3 and TRBJ1-3; D is possibly TRBD1 (6 bases). This CDR3 is built from 14 residues. Germline loops: CDR1 ENHRY, CDR2 SYGVKD. V was pared by 11 bases and J by 0 bases, with 14 bases between. The CDR3 coding sequence is TGTGCCTCCGGGGGCAGGAGCTCTGGAAACACCATATATTTT. Translating it yields CASGGRSSGNTIYF.

This clonotype was seen a handful of times. The CDR3 sequence is CASSGGQVGTEAFF. The CDR3 DNA reads TGCGCCAGCAGCGGGGGACAGGTGGGCACTGAAGCTTTCTTT. This rearrangement joins TRBV5-1 to TRBJ1-1, with 8 nucleotides matching TRBD1. The CDR3 totals 14 residues. The V gene's germline CDR1 is SGHRS and CDR2 YFSETQ. The trim removed 4 bases at V and 4 bases at J, leaving 6 bases unmatched. The entire variable domain, with the rest obtained from reference TRBV5-1 and TRBJ1-1, is as follows: KAGVTQTPRYLIKTRGQQVTLSCSPISGHRSVSWYQQTPGQGLQFLFEYFSETQRNKGNFPGRFSGRQFSNSRSEMNVSTLELGDSALYLCASSGGQVGTEAFFGQGTRLTVV.

This rearrangement joins TRBV12-3 or TRBV12-4 to TRBJ1-5, with TRBD1 as a possible D gene (5 bases). Trimming took off 2 bases at V and 3 bases at J, with 14 bases between the two ends. The CDR3 is 16 amino acids. The CDR3 DNA follows: TGTGCCAGCAGTTTATATAATGGGGGTTCCAATCAGCCCCAGCATTTT. It encodes CASSLYNGGSNQPQHF.

This clonotype occurred a few times. The V gene is TRBV7-6, the J gene TRBJ2-7, with TRBD1 identical over 10 bases. CDR3 size: 18 residues. Germline CDR1 and CDR2: SGHVS and FNYEAQ. V trimming: 2 bases; J trimming: 2 bases; junction bases outside the gene matches: 12. The CDR3 region has the DNA TGTGCCAGCAGCTTATGGGTTTCGGGACAGGGGATTACCTACGAGCAGTACTTC. Translation gives CASSLWVSGQGITYEQYF.

The chain is built from TRBV7-9 and TRBJ2-1; 12 nucleotides agree with TRBD2. Per germline, CDR1 SEHNR and CDR2 FQNEAQ (reference sequence). This CDR3 spans 15 amino acids. Trimming removed 3 bases from V and 6 bases from J; junction bases left unmatched: 3. CDR3 nucleotides: TGTGCCAGCAGCTTCCTAGCGGGGGGGTTCAATGAGCAGTTCTTC. Protein sequence: CASSFLAGGFNEQFF.

In this sample, this clonotype turned up once. CDR3 sequence reads: CASSQEGIAYGYTF. The DNA for the CDR3 is TGCGCCAGCAGCCAAGAGGGGATAGCCTATGGCTACACCTTC. This chain connects TRBV4-1 to TRBJ1-2; D gene uncertain. This CDR3 is 14 amino acids long. CDR1 and CDR2 (germline): MGHRA, YSYEKL. Trimming took 0 bases from V and 4 from J, leaving 9 bases between them.

The chain employs TRBV7-3 and TRBJ2-2; maybe TRBD2 (6 bases). This CDR3 contains 14 residues. Between the trimmed V and J ends, which lost 2 bases and 7 bases, there was a span of 11 bases. Germline V lookup: CDR1 SGHTA, CDR2 FQGTGA. CDR3 DNA: TGTGCCAGCAGCTTACTTGGGACTGACGGGGAGCTGTTTTTT. Translated, it gives CASSLLGTDGELFF. The full variable domain, rest sourced from reference TRBV7-3 and TRBJ2-2, is GAGVSQTPSNKVTEKGKYVELRCDPISGHTALYWYRQSLGQGPEFLIYFQGTGAADDSGLPNDRFFAVRPEGSVSTLKIQRTERGDSAVYLCASSLLGTDGELFFGEGSRLTVL.

This clonotype was detected once. This chain uses TRBV6-4 with TRBJ2-1; tentative D call: TRBD1 (6 bases). The length of the CDR3 is 15 residues. From germline, CDR1 is MRHNA and CDR2 SNTAGT. Trimming removed 2 bases at V and 5 bases at J, with 13 bases between. This CDR3 reads CASSDLRTANNEQFF. The CDR3 DNA sequence: TGTGCCAGCAGTGACCTCCGGACAGCAAACAATGAGCAGTTCTTC.

This clonotype was observed a few times. The rearrangement uses TRBV25-1 and TRBJ2-5, with 7 bases fitting TRBD2. CDR1 MGHDK and CDR2 SYGVNS come from the germline V gene. The CDR3 is made up of 14 amino acids. With V trimmed by 6 bases and J by 5 bases, 9 bases remained unmatched. The CDR3 here is CASSLGGERETQYF. The CDR3, as DNA: TGTGCCAGCAGCCTGGGAGGGGAGCGGGAGACCCAGTACTTC.

This clonotype was counted a few times. The chain uses TRBV13 and TRBJ1-3, with D unclear. The ends were cut back, 5 bases at V and 4 bases at J, with 15 bases in the middle. CDR1 PRHDT and CDR2 FYEKMQ come from the germline V gene (reference sequence). The CDR3 spans 15 residues. The chain's CDR3 is CASSKKGYMGNTIYF. CDR3 sequence (DNA): TGTGCCAGCAGCAAAAAGGGTTACATGGGAAACACCATATATTTT.

This clonotype was observed a few times. The genes are TRBV7-2 and TRBJ2-1; TRBD2 agrees at 10 bases. This CDR3 is built from 17 residues. CDR1 and CDR2 (germline): SGHTA, FQGNSA. Trimming took 5 bases from V and 6 from J; bases not matched to a gene: 13. For the CDR3, the DNA is TGTGCCAGCAGCCGAACGGCACTAGCGGGATTCTTCAATGAGCAGTTCTTC. Translated, it gives CASSRTALAGFFNEQFF.

This chain uses TRBV12-3 or TRBV12-4 with TRBJ2-7; D not certain. The germline V and J ends were trimmed by 3 bases and 4 bases, with 7 bases remaining between them. CDR3 size: 12 residues. The CDR3 here is CASSFNNYEQYF. The CDR3 coding sequence is TGTGCCAGCAGTTTCAATAATTACGAGCAGTACTTC.

This chain links TRBV20-1 with TRBJ2-3; TRBD2 might be the D (6 bases). This CDR3 is 15 amino acids long. V was trimmed by 5 bases and J by 2 bases, leaving 17 bases between them. Germline V lookup: CDR1 DFQATT, CDR2 SNEGSKA (reference sequence). The CDR3 sequence: CSAAGAGPYTDTQYF. In DNA form, the CDR3 reads TGCAGTGCTGCCGGGGCGGGACCATACACAGATACGCAGTATTTT.

The gene calls are TRBV12-3 or TRBV12-4 and TRBJ2-7; 8 positions agree with TRBD2. This CDR3 is 15 amino acids long. Trimming at V came to 4 bases and at J to 1 base, leaving 6 bases not matched to a gene. The CDR3, as DNA: TGTGCCAGCAGTTGGAGCACGGGGGGGTCCTACGAGCAGTACTTC. Protein product: CASSWSTGGSYEQYF.

The chain couples TRBV7-8 to TRBJ2-5; no firm D call. This CDR3 region has 12 residues. Trimming removed 3 bases at V and 4 bases at J, with 6 bases between. Germline CDR1 reads SGHVS; CDR2 reads FQNEAQ. This CDR3 is CASSFNRETQYF. The CDR3 bases are TGTGCCAGCAGCTTCAACAGAGAGACCCAGTACTTC.

The table lists this clonotype with a few counts. The rearrangement uses TRBV7-2 and TRBJ2-1, with a tentative D call TRBD2 (5 bases). CDR1 SGHTA and CDR2 FQGNSA come from the germline V gene. The CDR3 runs 15 residues. V lost 1 base, J lost 8 bases, and 15 bases lay in between. The CDR3 region is CASSLGRRSSHEQFF. The CDR3 nucleotides are TGTGCCAGCAGCTTAGGGAGGAGGTCCTCCCATGAGCAGTTCTTC.

This clonotype was seen a few times. The DNA for the CDR3 is TGTGCCAGCAGTTTCTGGGGCGAGGTCACTGAAGCTTTCTTT. Its protein product is CASSFWGEVTEAFF. V and J are TRBV12-3 or TRBV12-4 and TRBJ1-1; D is perhaps TRBD1 (5 bases). CDR3 length equals 14 residues. Trimming left V 3 bases short and J 4 bases short, with 12 bases between.